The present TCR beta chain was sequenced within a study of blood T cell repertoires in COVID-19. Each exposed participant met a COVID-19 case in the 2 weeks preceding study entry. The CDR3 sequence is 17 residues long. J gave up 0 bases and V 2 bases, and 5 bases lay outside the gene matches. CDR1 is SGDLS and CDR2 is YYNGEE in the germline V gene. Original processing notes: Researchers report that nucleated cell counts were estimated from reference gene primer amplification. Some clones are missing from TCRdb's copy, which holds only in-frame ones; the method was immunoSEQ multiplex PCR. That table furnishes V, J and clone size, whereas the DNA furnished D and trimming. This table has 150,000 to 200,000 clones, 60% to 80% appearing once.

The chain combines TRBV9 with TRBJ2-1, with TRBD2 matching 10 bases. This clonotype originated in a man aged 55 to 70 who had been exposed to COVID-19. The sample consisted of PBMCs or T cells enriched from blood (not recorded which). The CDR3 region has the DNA TGTGCCAGCAGCGTCACTAGCGGGGATAGCTCCTACAATGAGCAGTTCTTC. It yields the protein CASSVTSGDSSYNEQFF.